This passage covers 8 T cell receptor beta chains from one sample sequenced in a study of T-cell memory formation after mild COVID-19. TCRdb itself ran the 5' RACE reads through MiXCR, one entry per CDR3 protein. Among about 270,000 distinct CDR3 sequences listed, roughly 18% were seen once. Sequenced: PBMCs or a T cell subset sorted from them (not recorded which). The source is a man aged 18 to 30 who had mild COVID-19 (a few samples of this study predate the infection). Cell type and time point are not known.

This clonotype has only one observation. The chain is built from TRBV29-1 and TRBJ1-3; weak D call: TRBD1 (6 bases). Per the germline V gene, CDR1 is SQVTM and CDR2 is ANQGSEA. The CDR3 loop spans 15 amino acids. Trimming took off 6 bases at V and 4 bases at J, with 19 bases between the two ends. The CDR3 region has the DNA TGCAGCGTGGGGGCAGGGAATGCTGGAGGAAACACCATATATTTT. Translating it yields CSVGAGNAGGNTIYF.

The chain is built from TRBV28 and TRBJ2-5, with D unclear. The V end was cut by 7 bases, the J end by 2 bases, with 11 bases between. Germline-derived CDR1 and CDR2 are MDHEN and SYDVKM. This CDR3 spans 13 amino acids. The CDR3 nucleotides read TGTGCCAGCACCCCAGTACGTCAAGAGACCCAGTACTTC. Protein sequence: CASTPVRQETQYF.

This clonotype was detected ten times or more. V is TRBV5-5 and J is TRBJ2-3; D gene ambiguous. The germline V and J ends were trimmed by 5 bases and 3 bases, with 10 bases remaining between them. The germline gives CDR1 SGHKS, CDR2 YYEKEE (reference sequence). The CDR3 covers 13 residues. Here the CDR3 reads CASSLWRTDTQYF. CDR3 DNA sequence: TGTGCCAGCAGTCTGTGGCGAACAGATACGCAGTATTTT. Full variable domain (outside the CDR3, taken from reference TRBV5-5 and TRBJ2-3): DAGVTQSPTHLIKTRGQQVTLRCSPISGHKSVSWYQQVLGQGPQFIFQYYEKEERGRGNFPDRFSARQFPNYSSELNVNALLLGDSALYLCASSLWRTDTQYFGPGTRLTVL.

This rearrangement joins TRBV5-1 to TRBJ2-1; unclear D gene. The germline CDR1 and CDR2 sequences are SGHRS and YFSETQ. Trimming shortened V by 0 bases and J by 0 bases, and 10 bases separated the two germline ends. This CDR3 is 16 amino acids long. The CDR3 DNA reads as TGCGCCAGCAGCTTGGCGGCAGTCGGCTCCTACAATGAGCAGTTCTTC. Protein product: CASSLAAVGSYNEQFF.

This clonotype has just a few counts. The chain links TRBV10-3 to TRBJ2-1, with TRBD2 identical over 9 bases. After removal of 11 bases from V and 13 bases from J, the junction contained 18 bases not matched to a gene. CDR1 is ENHRY, CDR2 SYGVKD, per germline. This CDR3 region has 14 residues. CDR3 nucleotide sequence: TGTGCCCTAAGTTCGGCGGGGGGGCCCGCCCCACAGTTCTTC. Protein: CALSSAGGPAPQFF.

This chain uses TRBV7-2 with TRBJ1-6; D is unclear. The ends were cut back, 5 bases at V and 9 bases at J, with 17 bases in the middle. The CDR3 totals 15 residues. Germline CDR1 is SGHTA and CDR2 is FQGNSA. This CDR3 reads CASSPEGRAGSPLHF. DNA for the CDR3: TGTGCCAGCAGCCCCGAGGGAAGGGCGGGTTCACCCCTCCACTTT.

This clonotype was detected a few times. This chain connects TRBV10-2 to TRBJ2-7; D is unclear. The CDR3 runs 13 residues. V shed 6 bases and J shed 2 bases, with 11 bases lying between them. Looked up from germline, CDR1 is WSHSY and CDR2 is SAAADI. The CDR3: CASRGGKTYEQYF. The DNA for the CDR3 is TGCGCCAGCAGGGGTGGCAAGACCTACGAGCAGTACTTC.

The CDR3, as DNA: TGTGCCAGCTCACCACCGTGGCAGGGTGACAATGAGCAGTTCTTC. This encodes CASSPPWQGDNEQFF. The chain has TRBV18 and TRBJ2-1; maybe TRBD1 (5 bases). CDR1 KGHSH and CDR2 LQKENI come from the germline V gene. The CDR3 totals 15 residues. V was cut by 0 bases and J by 5 bases, with 11 bases left in between.